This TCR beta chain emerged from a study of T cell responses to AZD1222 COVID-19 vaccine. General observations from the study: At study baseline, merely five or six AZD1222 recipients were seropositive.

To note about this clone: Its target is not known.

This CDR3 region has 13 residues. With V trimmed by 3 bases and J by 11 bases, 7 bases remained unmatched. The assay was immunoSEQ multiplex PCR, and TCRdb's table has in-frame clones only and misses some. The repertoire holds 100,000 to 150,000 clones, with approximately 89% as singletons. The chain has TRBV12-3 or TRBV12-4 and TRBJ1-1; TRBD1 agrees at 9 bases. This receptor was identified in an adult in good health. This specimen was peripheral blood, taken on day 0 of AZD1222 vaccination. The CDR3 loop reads CASSFWDREAAFF. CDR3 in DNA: TGTGCCAGCAGTTTCTGGGACAGGGAGGCGGCTTTCTTT.